The clone carrying this TCR beta chain was found a few times. The antigen is unknown. The data were taken from a study of beta chain features in type 1 diabetes. Across the whole study: Age, gender and cell yields were similar between patients and healthy donors. General study findings and limits: In every one of the four CD4+ subsets, TCRB CDR3s were moderately but significantly shorter in Type 1 diabetes patients.

The whole isolated RNA underwent reverse transcription, so sequencing captured expressed TCRB transcripts. An average around 3.8 million reads came from naive, central memory and regulatory T cell samples. TCRdb keeps only in-frame clones here, not all; method: immunoSEQ multiplex PCR. Among roughly 240,000 clones listed, about 23% were seen once. CDR1 is SEHNR, CDR2 FQNEAQ, per germline (reference sequence). V was cut by 3 bases and J by 2 bases, with 14 bases left in between. The CDR3 is made up of 15 amino acids. The sample taken for sequencing was naive CD4+ T cells from blood. V and J are TRBV7-9 and TRBJ2-7, with a tentative D call TRBD1 (6 bases). The TCR comes from a woman aged 25 to 39 with type 1 diabetes. As DNA, the CDR3 is TGTGCCAGCAGCTTCTCAGGGGCAGCTCCCTACGAGCAGTACTTC. Its translation is CASSFSGAAPYEQYF.